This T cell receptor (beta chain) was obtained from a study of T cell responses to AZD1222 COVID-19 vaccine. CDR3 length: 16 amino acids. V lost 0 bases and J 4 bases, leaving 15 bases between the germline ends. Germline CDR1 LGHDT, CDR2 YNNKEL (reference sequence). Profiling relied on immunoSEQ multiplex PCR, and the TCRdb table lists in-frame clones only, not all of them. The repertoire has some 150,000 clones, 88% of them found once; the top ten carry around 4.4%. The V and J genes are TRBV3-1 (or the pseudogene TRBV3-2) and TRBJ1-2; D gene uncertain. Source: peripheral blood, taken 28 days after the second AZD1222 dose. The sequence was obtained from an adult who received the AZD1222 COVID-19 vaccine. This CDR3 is CASSQDSGNRGYGYTF. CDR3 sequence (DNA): TGTGCCAGCAGCCAAGATTCGGGAAACAGAGGCTATGGCTACACCTTC.